This T cell receptor (beta chain) was identified in a study of radiation and T cells in renal cell carcinoma. Study-wide results and caveats: In blood, top tumor clones expanded by 2 weeks, shrinking by 4.

Germline V gene lookup returns CDR1 MNHEY and CDR2 SVGAGI. CDR3 length: 13 amino acids. The ends were cut back, 10 bases at V and 0 bases at J, with 13 bases in the middle. Time point of the sample: blood 4 weeks post-SBRT, at nephrectomy. Treatment noted: 15 Gy SBRT to primary tumor, nephrectomy 4 weeks later. As concerns this clone: Antigen specificity is unknown.

The assay was immunoSEQ multiplex PCR, and TCRdb's table has in-frame clones only and misses some. The profile shows roughly 45,000 clones, around four fifths of them singletons. The sample was blood, taken from a patient whose treatment included radiotherapy and nephrectomy. The gene calls are TRBV6-5 and TRBJ2-7; perhaps TRBD2 as D (6 bases). This TCR was recovered from a woman in her 70s with renal cell carcinoma. The CDR3 sequence is CATLEGNSYEQYF. CDR3 sequence (DNA): TGTGCCACCTTGGAGGGGAACTCCTACGAGCAGTACTTC.